The subject of this entry is one T cell receptor delta chain. As a fraction of the sample, this clone is hyperexpanded (1% or more). No cognate antigen has been identified for it. The record has no base qualities; no much larger clone is one base away. The sample originates from a study of DNA immune sequencing with unique molecular identifiers (dated by TCRdb to the early 2020s). Broadly, across the study: Immunomagnetic cell separation was used to enrich gammadelta T cells from buffy coats, and the genomic DNA of the enriched gammadelta T cells was sequenced. To compare enriched with non-enriched material, about 100 ng of enriched gammadelta T-cell DNA and roughly 1 ug of non-enriched PBMC DNA were sequenced. The study developed and validated an ultrasensitive DNA-based TRD repertoire sequencing method using PCR-introduced unique molecular identifiers. Validation of the sequencing method was done both on synthetic reference molecules and on blood samples taken from healthy individuals. Study-level results and caveats: Novel TRD sequences not targeted by the primers cannot be detected by the primer-based approach. Non-enriched samples had more out-of-frame TRD sequences, which likely came from partial or unproductive rearrangements in alphabeta T cells.

Per the germline V gene, GEAIGNYY is the CDR1 and EKD is the CDR2. V was cut back by 0 bases and J by 4 bases, leaving a gap of 11 bases between them. The CDR3 measures 14 amino acids from cysteine to phenylalanine. Only the CDR3 region is kept as DNA, spanning 42 bases read in frame from base 1. Library generation was performed with multiplex PCR. Genomic DNA was amplified with a 32-plex assay using primers for all 8 TRDV and 4 TRDJ genes covering the CDR3. During approximately 3 cycles of barcoding PCR, a 12-nucleotide UMI was attached, and a second PCR using Illumina adapter primers followed. AMPure XP beads were used to purify the libraries, whose quality was checked on a Fragment Analyzer using the HS NGS Fragment kit. The sequencing was run with an Illumina MiniSeq mid-output kit, including roughly 18% PhiX, and 150 cycles of paired-end reads. The original methods were these. MIGEC version 1.2.9 was used to process the reads, grouping the reads by UMI and building error-corrected consensus sequences. Post-processing used modified VDJtools version 1.2.1 scripts and the tcR R package. TCRdb reanalyzed the public reads with the CATT caller, and identical DNA sequences were merged afterwards. The V and J calls and clone size come from TCRdb's table, not from the authors' own analysis. In this sample the table shows about 420 delta-chain clones, approximately 30% of which occur a single time. Approximately 71% of the sample lies in the top ten.

The rearrangement joined TRDV2 to TRDJ1, with a tentative D gene TRDD3 over 6 matching bases. The TCR comes from a human donor in good health. The specimen sequenced was buffy coat blood. The CDR3 has the sequence CACDTLLGGDKLIF. The bases read TGTGCCTGTGACACCCTACTGGGAGGCGATAAACTCATCTTT.